Listed here are 17 T cell receptor beta chains from one sample, sequenced in a study of cytomegalovirus exposure and HLA in healthy donors. Vbeta (60) and Jbeta (13) primers were used in the PCR. Libraries were prepared by immunoSEQ multiplex PCR; TCRdb keeps only in-frame clonotypes and omits some of them. The sample totals 65,000 to 85,000 clones. The sequenced sample consisted of PBMCs. The source is a woman aged 55-70 years in good health and CMV-seronegative.

The gene calls are TRBV6-4 and TRBJ2-1, with TRBD2 as a possible D gene (6 bases). CDR1 and CDR2 (germline): MRHNA, SNTAGT. The V and J ends lost 0 bases and 8 bases respectively, with 14 bases between them. The CDR3 is made up of 15 amino acids. The CDR3 is CASSDSGGEFHEQFF. Written as DNA, the CDR3 is TGTGCCAGCAGTGACTCCGGGGGAGAATTCCATGAGCAGTTCTTC.

The chain employs TRBV2 and TRBJ2-7; 8 bases map to TRBD1. V lost 6 bases to trimming and J lost 2 bases; unmatched junction nucleotides: 3. There are 13 residues in the CDR3. Germline CDR1 SNHLY, CDR2 FYNNEI. The CDR3: CASSGQGPYEQYF. CDR3 sequence (DNA): TGTGCCAGCAGCGGACAGGGCCCCTACGAGCAGTACTTC. Complete variable domain (other parts from reference TRBV2 and TRBJ2-7): EPEVTQTPSHQVTQMGQEVILRCVPISNHLYFYWYRQILGQKVEFLVSFYNNEISEKSEIFDDQFSVERPDGSNFTLKIRSTKLEDSAMYFCASSGQGPYEQYFGPGTRLTVT.

The rearrangement uses TRBV10-3 and TRBJ2-1, with D perhaps TRBD2 (6 bases). Trimming stripped 2 bases from V and 5 bases from J, with 16 bases between. CDR3 length: 16 residues. Germline CDR1 and CDR2: ENHRY and SYGVKD. The CDR3 reads CAISEVRGTTNNEQFF. The CDR3 DNA follows: TGTGCCATCAGTGAGGTTCGGGGGACGACCAACAATGAGCAGTTCTTC.

The V call is TRBV29-1, the J call TRBJ2-7; D is perhaps TRBD1 (5 bases). The CDR3 totals 11 residues. Deletions cut 5 bases from V and 1 base from J, with 6 bases between. The germline V gene encodes CDR1 SQVTM and CDR2 ANQGSEA. CDR3: CSVTGSYEQYF. The CDR3, as DNA: TGCAGCGTTACAGGTTCCTACGAGCAGTACTTC.

The V call is TRBV30, the J call TRBJ2-7, with 9 bases identical to TRBD1. CDR1 and CDR2 (germline): GTSNPN, SVGIG (reference sequence). This CDR3 region has 15 residues. The trim removed 1 base at V and 3 bases at J, leaving 7 bases unmatched. The chain's CDR3 is CAWSAGTGSLYEQYF. In DNA form, the CDR3 reads TGTGCCTGGAGTGCCGGGACAGGGAGTCTCTACGAGCAGTACTTC. Combining the CDR3 with reference TRBV30 and TRBJ2-7 gives the whole variable domain SQTIHQWPATLVQPVGSPLSLECTVEGTSNPNLYWYRQAAGRGLQLLFYSVGIGQISSEVPQNLSASRPQDRQFILSSKKLLLSDSGFYLCAWSAGTGSLYEQYFGPGTRLTVT.

The rearrangement joins TRBV5-1 to TRBJ2-2; TRBD1 aligns across 9 bases. Per the germline V gene, CDR1 is SGHRS and CDR2 is YFSETQ. V dropped 0 bases and J dropped 2; count of bases not matched to a gene: 8. The CDR3 has 18 residues. CDR3 protein: CASSLEDRGPFNTGELFF. CDR3 nucleotides: TGCGCCAGCAGCTTGGAGGACAGGGGCCCCTTTAACACCGGGGAGCTGTTTTTT.

The chain is built from TRBV28 and TRBJ1-1; D not certain. The CDR3 is 10 residues long. Germline CDR1 is MDHEN and CDR2 is SYDVKM. Trimming removed 6 bases from V and 3 bases from J, with 2 bases in between. Written as DNA, the CDR3 is TGTGCCAGCAGCTACACTGAAGCTTTCTTT. Translating gives CASSYTEAFF.

The V gene is TRBV13, the J gene TRBJ2-5, with 9 bases fitting TRBD1. J was trimmed by 5 bases and V by 3 bases; bases with no gene match: 13. Per the germline V gene, CDR1 is PRHDT and CDR2 is FYEKMQ (reference sequence). The CDR3 length is 17 residues. The CDR3 protein is CASSLGGTGQLGETQYF. The CDR3 nucleotides are TGTGCCAGCAGCTTGGGCGGGACAGGGCAATTGGGGGAGACCCAGTACTTC.

The gene calls are TRBV6-5 and TRBJ1-2; TRBD1 agrees at 11 bases. The CDR3 covers 14 residues. V was clipped by 1 base and J by 8 bases; unmatched bases: 3. The germline V gene has CDR1 MNHEY and CDR2 SVGAGI. Written as DNA, the CDR3 is TGTGCCAGCAGTTACTTGGGACAGGGGGTGGGCTACACCTTC. It specifies CASSYLGQGVGYTF.

The chain joins TRBV21-1 to TRBJ1-5; the DNA was not used to check the table's D call, TRBD1. TRBV21-1 is shown as a pseudogene. CDR3 length: 23 residues. DNA for the CDR3: TGTGCCAGCAGCAAAGCACCTTCACCGGGACAGGGGACGATGTGGGGTAGCAATCAGCCCCAGCATTTT. As protein: CASSKAPSPGQGTMWGSNQPQHF.

The CDR3 region is CASSEEAGLGEQYF. The CDR3 DNA reads TGTGCCAGCAGTGAAGAGGCAGGGTTGGGTGAGCAGTACTTC. The chain couples TRBV6-4 to TRBJ2-7; TRBD1 is a possible D gene (5 bases). Germline assignment: CDR1 MRHNA and CDR2 SNTAGT. CDR3 length equals 14 residues. Trimming took off 3 bases at V and 7 bases at J, with 16 bases between the two ends.

This chain joins TRBV2 and TRBJ2-1, with D perhaps TRBD2 (8 bases). With 11 bases removed from V and 6 bases from J, the gap between germline ends came to 17 bases. The germline V gene encodes CDR1 SNHLY and CDR2 FYNNEI. This CDR3 comprises 13 residues. CDR3 sequence: CADRDGRVNEQFF. CDR3 nucleotide sequence: TGTGCCGACAGGGACGGGAGGGTCAATGAGCAGTTCTTC.

The genes are TRBV28 and TRBJ2-5, with 11 positions matching TRBD2. The CDR3 runs to 15 residues. CDR1 and CDR2 from the germline V gene are MDHEN and SYDVKM. The V gene end was trimmed by 6 bases and the J gene end by 4 bases; junction bases not matched to a gene: 7. The CDR3 loop reads CASRLSGRARETQYF. In DNA, the CDR3 is TGTGCCAGCAGACTTAGCGGGAGGGCCCGAGAGACCCAGTACTTC.

The gene calls are TRBV28 and TRBJ2-3, with 11 bases matching TRBD1. Germline values: CDR1 MDHEN, CDR2 SYDVKM. V lost 7 bases and J lost 4; bases outside the gene matches: 13. The CDR3 consists of 17 residues. The DNA of the CDR3 is TGTGCCAGCATCCACTCCCCGGGACAGGGGGGATCAGATACGCAGTATTTT. This encodes CASIHSPGQGGSDTQYF. The variable domain in full, with the rest retrieved from reference TRBV28 and TRBJ2-3, is DVKVTQSSRYLVKRTGEKVFLECVQDMDHENMFWYRQDPGLGLRLIYFSYDVKMKEKGDIPEGYSVSREKKERFSLILESASTNQTSMYLCASIHSPGQGGSDTQYFGPGTRLTVL.

The CDR3 region is CASSEGAGGSYGYTF. The CDR3 region has the DNA TGTGCCAGCAGTGAAGGGGCAGGAGGTTCCTATGGCTACACCTTC. V is TRBV2 and J is TRBJ1-2, with D unclear. V was pared by 1 base and J by 4 bases, with 13 bases between. This CDR3 is built from 15 residues. Germline lookup yields CDR1 SNHLY and CDR2 FYNNEI.

The chain employs TRBV4-3 and TRBJ1-5, with a tentative D call TRBD1 (6 bases). The CDR3 loop spans 15 amino acids. The germline CDR1 and CDR2 sequences are LGHNA and YSLEER. Trimming left V 0 bases short and J 7 bases short, with 13 bases between. CDR3 DNA: TGCGCCAGCAGCCAAGATAGGCAGGGACAACAGCCCCAGCATTTT. This translates into CASSQDRQGQQPQHF.

The chain links TRBV19 to TRBJ1-5; D may be TRBD1 (6 bases). The germline V gene encodes CDR1 LNHDA and CDR2 SQIVND (reference sequence). Trimming removed 5 bases at V and 7 bases at J, with 15 bases between. The CDR3 spans 14 residues. This CDR3 reads CASSRHFQGQPQHF. CDR3 coding DNA: TGTGCCAGTAGTCGACACTTTCAGGGGCAGCCCCAGCATTTT.